This T cell receptor beta chain emerged from a study of cytomegalovirus exposure and HLA in healthy donors. The CDR3 totals 15 residues. The V and J ends lost 4 bases and 6 bases, in that order; junction bases with no gene match: 10. Germline CDR1 is SEHNR and CDR2 is FQNEAQ (reference sequence). This PCR relied on a set of 60 Vbeta primers and 13 Jbeta primers. This table comes from immunoSEQ multiplex PCR, and its TCRdb copy is limited to in-frame clones, with some not included. The sample lists about 180,000 clones; over 70% were seen once. The chain employs TRBV7-9 and TRBJ1-2; 8 nucleotides agree with TRBD1. The sample taken for sequencing was PBMCs. The TCR was taken from a man between 18 and 29 years old in good health and CMV-seronegative. DNA of the CDR3: TGTGCCAGCAGCTCCACGGACAGGGACTACGATGGCTACACCTTC. It specifies CASSSTDRDYDGYTF. The whole variable domain, filled in from reference TRBV7-9 and TRBJ1-2, reads DTGVSQNPRHKITKRGQNVTFRCDPISEHNRLYWYRQTLGQGPEFLTYFQNEAQLEKSRLLSDRFSAERPKGSFSTLEIQRTEQGDSAMYLCASSSTDRDYDGYTFGSGTRLTVV.